The 22 T cell receptor beta chains reported below all come from one sample, sequenced in a study of CD8+CD57+ T cells in acquired aplastic anemia. Profiles of TCR beta VDJ and CDR3 were generated from a genomic DNA template. TCRdb passed the reads through MiXCR, listing each CDR3 protein once. Altogether 350,000 to 450,000 distinct CDR3 sequences are present, just under 70% being singletons, with the ten largest covering less than 4%. The sequenced material came from sorted CD4+, CD8+, or CD8+CD57+ T cells (not recorded which) from PBMCs. The receptors were gathered from a human donor in good health, serving as a control.

The V call is TRBV25-1, the J call TRBJ2-1, with TRBD2 identical over 12 bases. Per the germline V gene, CDR1 is MGHDK and CDR2 is SYGVNS. This CDR3 comprises 15 residues. V dropped 7 bases and J dropped 7; count of bases not matched to a gene: 8. This CDR3 is CASTKGLAGGNEQFF. CDR3 bases: TGTGCCAGCACTAAGGGGCTAGCGGGGGGGAATGAGCAGTTCTTC.

This chain uses TRBV5-1 with TRBJ2-7; D gene ambiguous. The CDR3 has 17 residues. V lost 0 bases and J lost 0, with 16 bases in between. The V gene's germline CDR1 is SGHRS and CDR2 YFSETQ. The CDR3 loop is CASSLEGSFDHSYEQYF. The CDR3 DNA reads TGCGCCAGCAGCTTGGAGGGCAGCTTCGACCACTCCTACGAGCAGTACTTC. Using reference TRBV5-1 and TRBJ2-7 for the parts outside the CDR3, the full variable domain is KAGVTQTPRYLIKTRGQQVTLSCSPISGHRSVSWYQQTPGQGLQFLFEYFSETQRNKGNFPGRFSGRQFSNSRSEMNVSTLELGDSALYLCASSLEGSFDHSYEQYFGPGTRLTVT.

The V and J genes are TRBV7-2 and TRBJ2-5; possibly TRBD2 for D (8 bases). The germline V gene has CDR1 SGHTA and CDR2 FQGNSA. The V end lost 3 bases, the J end lost 5 bases, and 25 bases lay between the germline ends. This CDR3 contains 18 residues. The CDR3 region has the DNA TGTGCCAGCAGCTTGGGGGACAGTAGCGGGGCACCCCACGAGACCCAGTACTTC. Translating it yields CASSLGDSSGAPHETQYF.

A note on this clonotype: Because it lacks the conserved phenylalanine or tryptophan at the end, this CDR3 is likely a read error. The limits of the CDR3 on the DNA are not certain, so only TCRdb's listed CDR3 is given. The rearrangement joins TRBV19 to TRBJ2-5. Counting both end residues, the CDR3 totals 9 amino acids. CDR1 is LNHDA, CDR2 SQIVND, per germline (reference sequence). This CDR3 is CASSMDPYV.

J is TRBJ2-7 and V is TRBV7-2; D is unclear. The ends were cut back, 7 bases at V and 13 bases at J, with 29 bases in the middle. Germline CDR1 reads SGHTA; CDR2 reads FQGNSA. CDR3 length equals 15 residues. The CDR3 loop reads CASNNGRNTEAFFYF. CDR3 DNA: TGTGCCAGCAACAACGGACGGAACACTGAAGCTTTCTTTTACTTC.

This chain connects TRBV20-1 to TRBJ2-3; 8 bases agree with TRBD2. Per the germline V gene, CDR1 is DFQATT and CDR2 is SNEGSKA (reference sequence). V lost 3 bases, J lost 10 bases, and 9 bases stayed unmatched. CDR3 length: 13 residues. CDR3 residues: CSASSSGGTAQYF. CDR3 in DNA: TGCAGTGCTAGTTCCAGCGGGGGAACAGCGCAGTATTTT.

The chain links TRBV5-5 to TRBJ2-7; no firm D call. Germline CDR1 and CDR2: SGHKS and YYEKEE (reference sequence). With 4 bases removed from V and 7 bases from J, the gap between germline ends came to 12 bases. The CDR3 is made up of 12 amino acids. CDR3 in amino acids: CASSQGKGEQYF. The CDR3 DNA reads as TGTGCCAGCAGCCAAGGGAAGGGTGAGCAGTACTTC.

Comments on this clonotype: Compared with germline, one end of the junction differs, possibly owing to a read error. As DNA, the CDR3 is TGTGCCAGCAGCGTGTCGGGGGGCCAACGCCAGCACTACTTC. As protein: CASSVSGGQRQHYF. This chain links TRBV7-3 with TRBJ2-7; tentative D call: TRBD2 (7 bases). The CDR3 covers 14 residues. The germline V gene has CDR1 SGHTA and CDR2 FQGTGA.

The table lists this clonotype with a few counts. The chain joins TRBV20-1 to TRBJ2-1; 10 nucleotides line up with TRBD2. The V segment lost 5 bases and the J segment 3 bases; nucleotides outside the gene matches: 1. The germline CDR1 and CDR2 sequences are DFQATT and SNEGSKA (reference sequence). The CDR3 covers 13 residues. This CDR3 reads CSAWTSGYNEQFF. The DNA of the CDR3 is TGCAGTGCTTGGACTAGCGGCTACAATGAGCAGTTCTTC.

The chain uses TRBV7-8 and TRBJ2-6, with no clear D. CDR1 is SGHVS and CDR2 is FQNEAQ in the germline V gene. The CDR3 length is 16 residues. V was clipped by 5 bases and J by 12 bases, with 23 bases between them. CDR3 in DNA: TGTGCCAGCAGCCCCCCGGACGGCGGTGTTGTAGGCGTCCTGACTTTC. It encodes CASSPPDGGVVGVLTF. Drawing the rest from reference TRBV7-8 and TRBJ2-6, the complete variable domain is GAGVSQSPRYKVAKRGQDVALRCDPISGHVSLFWYQQALGQGPEFLTYFQNEAQLDKSGLPSDRFFAERPEGSVSTLKIQRTQQEDSAVYLCASSPPDGGVVGVLTFGAGSRLTVL.

This clonotype has just a few counts. The genes are TRBV29-1 and TRBJ1-2, with D maybe TRBD1 (5 bases). Germline lookup yields CDR1 SQVTM and CDR2 ANQGSEA. V dropped 3 bases and J dropped 4 bases, with 12 bases sitting between them. This CDR3 is built from 13 residues. In nucleotides, the CDR3 is TGCAGCGTTGATATATCAGGGACCTATGGCTACACCTTC. It is translated as CSVDISGTYGYTF.

The chain is built from TRBV9 and TRBJ2-3, with 8 nucleotides matching TRBD2. The V and J ends lost 0 bases and 2 bases, in that order; junction bases with no gene match: 5. Germline V gene lookup returns CDR1 SGDLS and CDR2 YYNGEE. The CDR3 spans 16 residues. The CDR3 loop reads CASSVGSSGYTDTQYF. DNA for the CDR3: TGTGCCAGCAGCGTAGGCTCTAGCGGGTACACAGATACGCAGTATTTT.

The chain recombines TRBV20-1 with TRBJ1-2, with 7 bases identical to TRBD1. The CDR3 sequence is 13 residues long. The trim removed 3 bases at V and 3 bases at J, leaving 4 bases unmatched. Germline V gives CDR1 DFQATT, CDR2 SNEGSKA (reference sequence). CDR3 loop: CSARRDSHYGYTF. The CDR3 nucleotides are TGCAGTGCTAGGAGGGACAGCCACTATGGCTACACCTTC.

The V call is TRBV5-6, the J call TRBJ1-1; D ambiguous. Between the trimmed V and J ends, which lost 4 bases and 10 bases, there was a span of 11 bases. Germline-derived CDR1 and CDR2 are SGHDT and YYEEEE. The CDR3 runs 11 residues. CDR3 sequence: CASSQGIRAFF. CDR3 sequence (DNA): TGTGCCAGCAGCCAAGGAATTCGAGCTTTCTTT.

Remarks on this clonotype: Here the CDR3 omits its conserved ending phenylalanine or tryptophan, so a read error is the likely source. Because the CDR3's place on the DNA is in doubt, the DNA is left out and the CDR3 is given as listed by TCRdb. CDR3 amino acids: CASSEATDRGSQHFG. V and J are TRBV2 and TRBJ1-4; the table gives TRBD1 as D, unverified against the DNA. Germline CDR1 reads SNHLY; CDR2 reads FYNNEI. 15 amino acids form the CDR3, both terminal residues included.

This sequence joins TRBV7-2 and TRBJ2-7, with 12 bases lining up with TRBD2. This CDR3 contains 16 residues. CDR1 is SGHTA, CDR2 FQGNSA, per germline. V shed 2 bases and J 4 bases; nucleotides not matched to a gene: 6. The chain's CDR3 is CASSLRRLAGVYEQYF. CDR3 nucleotides: TGTGCCAGCAGCTTACGGCGACTAGCGGGGGTGTACGAGCAGTACTTC. The full variable domain, in which reference TRBV7-2 and TRBJ2-7 provide the parts outside the CDR3, is GAGVSQSPSNKVTEKGKDVELRCDPISGHTALYWYRQSLGQGLEFLIYFQGNSAPDKSGLPSDRFSAERTGGSVSTLTIQRTQQEDSAVYLCASSLRRLAGVYEQYFGPGTRLTVT.

The chain joins TRBV20-1 to TRBJ1-1, with TRBD1 identical over 10 bases. Germline trimming cut 7 bases from V and 12 bases from J; bases unmatched to any gene: 11. The CDR3 totals 12 residues. CDR1 is DFQATT and CDR2 is SNEGSKA in the germline V gene (reference sequence). As DNA, the CDR3 is TGCAGTGGAGCGGGGACAGGGGATGTAACTTTCTTT. This gives the protein CSGAGTGDVTFF.

Details on this clonotype: It is likely a read error, because the conserved phenylalanine at the end of the CDR3 is missing. No DNA is shown, since the ends of the CDR3 on it are uncertain; the CDR3 is the one TCRdb lists. This rearrangement joins TRBV9 to TRBJ1-2. The CDR3 is 13 amino acids long, termini counted. Germline CDR1 reads SGDLS; CDR2 reads YYNGEE. The CDR3 sequence: CASSARVEDPYTL.

Concerning this clonotype: A read error may account for a junction end that differs from germline. The chain uses TRBV7-3 and TRBJ1-6; D call uncertain. Germline V lookup: CDR1 SGHTA, CDR2 FQGTGA. The CDR3 sequence is 14 residues long. CDR3 residues: CATSATQKKPRLHF. The CDR3 DNA reads as TGTGCCACCAGCGCTACACAGAAGAAACCACGCCTACACTTT.

V is TRBV7-9 and J is TRBJ2-3; 8 positions match TRBD2. This CDR3 region has 16 residues. V gave up 5 bases and J gave up 9 bases; unmatched junction bases: 16. Germline CDR1 and CDR2: SEHNR and FQNEAQ (reference sequence). The CDR3 loop is CASSLLAGGRTYTQYF. The CDR3 DNA sequence: TGTGCCAGCAGCCTACTGGCGGGGGGTCGTACATACACGCAGTATTTT.

Points on this clonotype: A read error may produce the germline difference seen at one junction end. The chain recombines TRBV10-3 with TRBJ2-7; 7 nucleotides agree with TRBD1. Germline CDR1 reads ENHRY; CDR2 reads SYGVKD. The CDR3 sequence is 12 residues long. The CDR3 is CASSSRQGEQYF. CDR3 sequence (DNA): TGTGCCAGCAGTTCGAGACAGGGTGAGCAGTACTTC.

Turning to this clonotype: The conserved phenylalanine or tryptophan normally closing the CDR3 is absent here, so this likely arose from a read error. This chain links TRBV7-3 with TRBJ1-2; unclear D gene. V lost 5 bases to trimming and J lost 6 bases, with 13 bases between them. Germline CDR1 and CDR2: SGHTA and FQGTGA. This CDR3 is 13 amino acids long. CDR3 loop: CASSLVALDGYTP. In nucleotides, the CDR3 is TGTGCCAGCAGCCTGGTGGCGCTGGATGGCTACACCCCC.